This T cell receptor beta chain was retrieved from a study of human T cells and chemical hapten exposure. Study-level information: All patients underwent weekly scalp dosing with diphenylcyclopropenone for the full roughly 24-week study.

General study findings and limits: Significantly greater numbers of large CDR3 similarity clusters came from expanded TCRs than from controls.

Attachment of unique molecular identifiers to individual cDNA molecules was performed in the library. Each CDR3 protein gets one entry after TCRdb re-called the RACE reads with MiXCR. Of 70,000 to 90,000 distinct CDR3 sequences listed, 10% to 13% are singletons. Time point reported: patch test 3, about 24 weeks after DPC sensitization. The treatment denotes: therapeutic diphenylcyclopropenone sensitization with weekly scalp DPC. Blood was drawn before each patch test was applied. Looked up from germline, CDR1 is SQVTM and CDR2 is ANQGSEA. V lost 4 bases, J lost 6 bases, and 9 bases stayed unmatched. The length of the CDR3 is 14 residues. This clonotype was seen a handful of times. Antigen specificity is unknown.

Sequences were derived from whole blood, sampled in connection with sensitization to the hapten diphenylcyclopropenone (DPC). This chain joins TRBV29-1 and TRBJ2-7; 10 positions match TRBD2. The TCR was taken from a woman aged 45-60 years with alopecia areata. Some clones in this sample may be carry-over from other donors' samples. The CDR3 sequence: CSVGGSGRASEQYF. The DNA for the CDR3 is TGCAGCGTTGGGGGCAGCGGGAGGGCCTCCGAGCAGTACTTC.